This paragraph reports one T cell receptor beta chain. This table comes from immunoSEQ multiplex PCR, and its TCRdb copy is limited to in-frame clones, with some not included. The sample carries about 120,000 clones, about nine tenths recorded once. Germline V lookup: CDR1 MNHEY, CDR2 SMNVEV (reference sequence). J lost 4 bases, V lost 3 bases, and 5 bases had no gene match. The CDR3 consists of 16 residues. The sample belongs to a study of blood T cell repertoires in COVID-19. The gene calls are TRBV27 and TRBJ1-4, with TRBD1 matching over 10 bases. Sequenced sample: peripheral blood. The clonotype originates from a man in his forties with acute or convalescent COVID-19. The CDR3 reads CASSLRQGARNEKLFF. For the CDR3, the DNA is TGTGCCAGCAGTTTGCGACAGGGGGCCCGTAATGAAAAACTGTTTTTT.